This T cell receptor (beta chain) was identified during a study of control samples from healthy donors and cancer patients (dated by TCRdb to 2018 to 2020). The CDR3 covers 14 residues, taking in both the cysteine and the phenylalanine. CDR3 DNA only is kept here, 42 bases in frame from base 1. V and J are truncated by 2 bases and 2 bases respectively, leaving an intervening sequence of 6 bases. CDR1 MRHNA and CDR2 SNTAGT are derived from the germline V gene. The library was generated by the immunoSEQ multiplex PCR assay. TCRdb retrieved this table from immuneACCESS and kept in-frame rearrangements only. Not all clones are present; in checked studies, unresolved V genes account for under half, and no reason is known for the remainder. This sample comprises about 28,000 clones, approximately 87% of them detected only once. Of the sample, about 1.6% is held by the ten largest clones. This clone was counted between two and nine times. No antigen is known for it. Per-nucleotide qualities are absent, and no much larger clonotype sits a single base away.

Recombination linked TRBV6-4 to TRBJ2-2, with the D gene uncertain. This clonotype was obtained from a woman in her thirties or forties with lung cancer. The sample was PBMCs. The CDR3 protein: CASSDGQNTGELFF. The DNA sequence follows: TGTGCCAGCAGTGACGGGCAAAACACCGGGGAGCTGTTTTTT.